The clone carrying this TCR beta chain has a handful of counts. V dropped 3 bases and J dropped 4 bases, with 25 bases sitting between them. The CDR3 is 19 amino acids. Germline V gene sequence: CDR1 SGHTA, CDR2 FQGTGA. UMIs and sample barcodes were carried by the TCR alpha and TCR beta cDNA libraries that 5'RACE produced using constant-segment primers. TCRdb reanalysed the 5' RACE reads using MiXCR and keeps one entry per CDR3 protein. The data hold approximately 260,000 distinct CDR3 sequences, with around 15% observed a single time. This sample was included in a study of T-cell memory formation after mild COVID-19.

This chain joins TRBV7-3 and TRBJ2-1; D is possibly TRBD1 or TRBD2 (8 bases each). The sequence was obtained from a man aged 18 to 29 who had mild COVID-19 (a few samples of this study predate the infection). Cell type and time point are not known. Material for sequencing was PBMCs or a T cell subset sorted from them (not recorded which). CDR3 sequence (DNA): TGTGCCAGCAGCTTGGCCGCGGGGGGCCAGGGGGCGAGATACAATGAGCAGTTCTTC. Its protein is CASSLAAGGQGARYNEQFF.